What follows are 16 T cell receptor beta chains derived from one specimen sequenced in a study of shared T cell receptors in the human thymus (dated by TCRdb to 2020 to 2022). The receptor library was made with the immunoSEQ multiplex PCR assay. This immuneACCESS table, as held by TCRdb, lists in-frame sequences with V and J called but not all clones. Of the missing ones, under half trace to an unresolved V gene in checked studies; the others have no known cause. For this sample the table gives hundreds of thousands of clones, of which about 89% were detected only once. Of the sample, 0.0094% falls within the top ten clones. These data also featured in a second study, about human thymus T cells.

Material: thymocytes. These receptors came from a boy in the first two years of life with a congenital heart defect. Donor details come from another sample of the same person, matched by shared clones.

The rearrangement uses TRBV27 and TRBJ2-7; a weak D match, TRBD1 (6 bases). The length of the CDR3 is 14 residues. Trimming took 4 bases from V and 2 from J, leaving 12 bases between them. In germline, CDR1 is MNHEY, CDR2 SMNVEV (reference sequence). The CDR3 loop reads CASSSLAGAYEQYF. As DNA, the CDR3 is TGTGCCAGCAGTTCCCTGGCAGGGGCCTACGAGCAGTACTTC.

This rearrangement joins TRBV7-8 to TRBJ2-7; 7 nucleotides agree with TRBD2. The CDR3 length is 18 residues. V lost 3 bases to trimming and J lost 2 bases; unmatched junction nucleotides: 16. Germline loops: CDR1 SGHVS, CDR2 FQNEAQ. Here the CDR3 reads CASSFREAPRPSPYEQYF. For the CDR3, the DNA is TGTGCCAGCAGCTTCCGGGAGGCTCCAAGGCCAAGCCCCTACGAGCAGTACTTC. Drawing the rest from reference TRBV7-8 and TRBJ2-7, the complete variable domain is GAGVSQSPRYKVAKRGQDVALRCDPISGHVSLFWYQQALGQGPEFLTYFQNEAQLDKSGLPSDRFFAERPEGSVSTLKIQRTQQEDSAVYLCASSFREAPRPSPYEQYFGPGTRLTVT.

On this clone: The sample holds other DNA sequences that translate to the same CDR3. This chain connects TRBV5-1 to TRBJ2-7; 7 nucleotides agree with TRBD2. The length of the CDR3 is 12 residues. The germline V gene has CDR1 SGHRS and CDR2 YFSETQ. Losses at the gene ends were 0 bases for V and 6 bases for J; bases not matched to a gene: 0. The CDR3 nucleotides read TGCGCCAGCAGCTTGGGGGGGGGCGAGCAGTACTTC. This encodes CASSLGGGEQYF.

Comments on this clone: Additional DNA sequences in this sample encode the identical CDR3. J is TRBJ1-2 and V is TRBV7-2; D gene uncertain. Trimming left V 1 base short and J 11 bases short, with 17 bases between. This CDR3 comprises 14 residues. Germline V gene sequence: CDR1 SGHTA, CDR2 FQGNSA. The CDR3 spells CASSLGQTEVGYTF. CDR3 in DNA: TGTGCCAGCAGCTTAGGCCAGACTGAGGTGGGTTACACCTTC.

Details on this clone: The junction departs from germline at one end; a sequencing error may be responsible. The V call is TRBV5-4, the J call TRBJ1-6; maybe TRBD1 (6 bases). The germline V gene encodes CDR1 SGHNT and CDR2 YYREEE (reference sequence). This CDR3 contains 17 residues. The CDR3 nucleotides are TGTGCCAGCAGCCTGGAGGGCCCGACAGGTTATAATTCATCCCTCCACTTT. It codes for CASSLEGPTGYNSSLHF. Looking up the rest from reference TRBV5-4 and TRBJ1-6 gives the full variable domain: ETGVTQSPTHLIKTRGQQVTLRCSSQSGHNTVSWYQQALGQGPQFIFQYYREEENGRGNFPPRFSGLQFPNYSSELNVNALELDDSALYLCASSLEGPTGYNSSLHFGNGTRLTVT.

This clone was recorded a few times. CDR3 in amino acids: CASIPRMGGTEAFF. CDR3 nucleotide sequence: TGTGCCAGTATTCCCCGGATGGGGGGCACTGAAGCTTTCTTT. The gene calls are TRBV19 and TRBJ1-1, with a possible D match to TRBD1 (5 bases). CDR1 is LNHDA and CDR2 is SQIVND in the germline V gene (reference sequence). CDR3 length equals 14 residues. V was shortened by 7 bases and J by 4 bases, with 16 bases between the two germline ends.

A word on this clone: Other DNA sequences from this sample encode an identical CDR3 as well. The genes are TRBV6-5 and TRBJ2-5, with D maybe TRBD2 (6 bases). Germline CDR1 reads MNHEY; CDR2 reads SVGAGI. Trimming took off 6 bases at V and 1 base at J, with 9 bases between the two ends. CDR3 size: 13 residues. The CDR3 DNA reads as TGTGCCAGCAGGGGGGGTAGCCAAGAGACCCAGTACTTC. Its translation is CASRGGSQETQYF.

This clone has a handful of counts. The chain uses TRBV5-4 and TRBJ1-2; 8 bases match TRBD1. The trim removed 1 base at V and 5 bases at J, leaving 7 bases unmatched. The germline V gene encodes CDR1 SGHNT and CDR2 YYREEE (reference sequence). This CDR3 spans 15 amino acids. DNA of the CDR3: TGTGCCAGCAGCTTGACGTCGACAGGGGATTATGGCTACACCTTC. This sequence encodes CASSLTSTGDYGYTF.

The chain recombines TRBV13 with TRBJ1-1, with D perhaps matching TRBD1 (5 bases). In germline, CDR1 is PRHDT, CDR2 FYEKMQ (reference sequence). The CDR3 runs 16 residues. The V gene lost 1 base and the J gene lost 4 bases, with 16 bases spanning the gap. CDR3 in amino acids: CASSLETWGSGTEAFF. DNA for the CDR3: TGTGCCAGCAGCTTAGAGACCTGGGGCTCGGGCACTGAAGCTTTCTTT.

This clone was observed a single time. The chain employs TRBV7-4 and TRBJ1-1, with D tentatively TRBD1 (5 bases). Germline-derived CDR1 and CDR2 are SGHVT and SQSDAQ. V shed 5 bases and J shed 0 bases, with 7 bases lying between them. The CDR3 spans 13 residues. CDR3 protein: CASSLQVNTEAFF. Here the CDR3 DNA reads TGTGCCAGCAGCCTACAGGTGAACACTGAAGCTTTCTTT. Filled out from reference TRBV7-4 and TRBJ1-1, the complete variable domain reads GAGVSQSPRYKVAKRGRDVALRCDSISGHVTLYWYRQTLGQGSEVLTYSQSDAQRDKSGRPSGRFSAERPERSVSTLKIQRTEQGDSAVYLCASSLQVNTEAFFGQGTRLTVV.

The chain joins TRBV4-3 to TRBJ1-6; D may be TRBD1 (5 bases). This CDR3 comprises 21 residues. Germline CDR1 reads LGHNA; CDR2 reads YSLEER. The V gene lost 0 bases and the J gene lost 5 bases, with 26 bases spanning the gap. The CDR3 spells CASSQESGGVYVSANNSPLHF. The CDR3 DNA sequence: TGCGCCAGCAGCCAAGAAAGCGGGGGGGTTTACGTGTCGGCGAATAATTCACCCCTCCACTTT.

The genes are TRBV28 and TRBJ2-7; 9 bases line up with TRBD2. The CDR3 has 15 amino acids. The germline V gene encodes CDR1 MDHEN and CDR2 SYDVKM. J lost 5 bases, V lost 3 bases, and 8 bases had no gene match. The CDR3 nucleotides read TGTGCCAGCAGTTTGAGCGGGAGGCCCCCTAACGAGCAGTACTTC. Amino acids: CASSLSGRPPNEQYF.

This chain uses TRBV25-1 with TRBJ1-1; no clear D. Per the germline V gene, CDR1 is MGHDK and CDR2 is SYGVNS. The CDR3 has 13 residues. Trimming stripped 3 bases from V and 2 bases from J, with 7 bases between. The CDR3 reads CASSDLVNTEAFF. The CDR3 DNA reads TGTGCCAGCAGTGACTTAGTCAACACTGAAGCTTTCTTT. Full variable domain (missing parts from reference TRBV25-1 and TRBJ1-1): EADIYQTPRYLVIGTGKKITLECSQTMGHDKMYWYQQDPGMELHLIHYSYGVNSTEKGDLSSESTVSRIRTEHFPLTLESARPSHTSQYLCASSDLVNTEAFFGQGTRLTVV.

The rearrangement uses TRBV11-2 and TRBJ1-1, with D unresolved. Trimming left V 0 bases short and J 1 base short, with 6 bases between. CDR3 length equals 14 residues. Germline lookup yields CDR1 SGHAT and CDR2 FQNNGV. This CDR3 reads CASSLEPGNTEAFF. As DNA, the CDR3 is TGTGCCAGCAGCTTAGAACCCGGGAACACTGAAGCTTTCTTT.

The chain is built from TRBV19 and TRBJ2-6, with D possibly TRBD2 on 5 matching bases. Per germline, CDR1 LNHDA and CDR2 SQIVND (reference sequence). Trimming shortened V by 6 bases and J by 0 bases, and 18 bases separated the two germline ends. The CDR3 has 18 residues. The CDR3 protein is CASRGPGVKRSGANVLTF. CDR3 DNA: TGTGCCAGTAGAGGACCCGGGGTAAAACGCTCTGGGGCCAACGTCCTGACTTTC.

This chain uses TRBV15 with TRBJ2-7, with TRBD2 matching 10 bases. The CDR3 covers 19 residues. Trimming cost V 2 bases and J 6 bases; bases outside gene matches: 19. Germline V CDR1 and CDR2: LNHNV, YYDKDF (reference sequence). In DNA form, the CDR3 reads TGTGCCACCAGCAGATGGAAGCGGGAGGGCCCGATTGATCGCTGCGAGCAGTACTTC. As protein: CATSRWKREGPIDRCEQYF.